This T cell receptor beta chain was obtained from a study of T-cell reconstitution after alpha-beta-depleted transplantation in children (dated by TCRdb to 2016 to 2017). The study in broad terms: Using TCR repertoire profiling, the study followed T-cell immune reconstitution in a quantitative way in children after TCRalphabeta/CD19-depleted allogeneic hematopoietic cell transplantation.

The cysteine opens and the phenylalanine closes a CDR3 of 15 amino acids. Only the CDR3 region is kept as DNA, spanning 45 bases read in frame from base 1. Reading the germline V gene gives CDR1 SGDLS and CDR2 YYNGEE. V is reduced by 0 bases and J by 8 bases, leaving a spacing of 15 bases between them. Only a few counts were recorded for this clonotype. Its cognate antigen has yet to be identified. The input lacks base qualities; no much larger clone sits a single base away. The method was PCR. The instrument given in TCRdb is Illumina HiSeq 2500. Molecular barcoding was employed in the preparation of TCR libraries, with unique molecular identifiers being used to normalize TCRbeta repertoire quantification. TCRdb itself trimmed the public reads at Q25 with fastp, ran MiXCR and retained productive beta chains. Every CDR3 protein is listed once, alongside the most common genes and DNA of its rows. In all, the sample holds some 500,000 distinct CDR3 sequences, and approximately 29% of those were seen once. The top ten clones comprise around 2.3% of the sample.

Recombination connected TRBV9 to TRBJ2-1, with the D gene uncertain. The sequencing used PBMCs from the stem cell graft donor, collected from the stem cell graft. The TCR comes from a human donor who donated a stem cell graft to a child with aplastic anemia. The CDR3 has the sequence CASSVEGSLGDEQFF. The sequence in DNA is TGTGCCAGCAGCGTAGAGGGTTCTCTGGGCGATGAGCAGTTCTTC.